Shown below are 13 T cell receptor beta chains from a single sample sequenced in a study of shared clonotypes between healthy human individuals. The method was immunoSEQ multiplex PCR; TCRdb's version includes in-frame clones alone and lacks a portion of them. The repertoire holds about 2.5 million clones, roughly 90% seen once, with more than 0.35% in the top ten. Sequencing input: naive CD4+ T cells from PBMCs. Indicated subset: CD45RA+ positively selected. Source of these receptors: a man aged 18-30 years in good health. Some clones in this sample may be carry-over from other donors' samples.

The chain carries TRBV9 and TRBJ2-1; D call uncertain. The CDR3 sequence is 13 residues long. V lost 3 bases, J lost 3 bases, and 7 bases lay in between. Germline CDR1 and CDR2: SGDLS and YYNGEE. CDR3 residues: CASSAPGYNEQFF. The CDR3 nucleotides read TGTGCCAGCAGCGCCCCGGGCTACAATGAGCAGTTCTTC. The full variable domain, rest sourced from reference TRBV9 and TRBJ2-1, is DSGVTQTPKHLITATGQRVTLRCSPRSGDLSVYWYQQSLDQGLQFLIQYYNGEERAKGNILERFSAQQFPDLHSELNLSSLELGDSALYFCASSAPGYNEQFFGPGTRLTVL.

The chain has TRBV9 and TRBJ1-6; maybe TRBD1 (5 bases). Germline V CDR1 and CDR2: SGDLS, YYNGEE. V was cut by 3 bases and J by 9 bases, with 16 bases left in between. The CDR3 spans 15 residues. The CDR3 bases are TGTGCCAGCAGCGCAATCCGGGGCAACGGTTCACCCCTCCACTTT. It yields the protein CASSAIRGNGSPLHF. Looking up the rest from reference TRBV9 and TRBJ1-6 gives the full variable domain: DSGVTQTPKHLITATGQRVTLRCSPRSGDLSVYWYQQSLDQGLQFLIQYYNGEERAKGNILERFSAQQFPDLHSELNLSSLELGDSALYFCASSAIRGNGSPLHFGNGTRLTVT.

This chain links TRBV5-4 with TRBJ2-4, with D tentatively TRBD1 or TRBD2 (5 bases each). Germline V gives CDR1 SGHNT, CDR2 YYREEE (reference sequence). Trimming took off 3 bases at V and 15 bases at J, with 16 bases between the two ends. This CDR3 is built from 12 residues. The CDR3 loop is CASSSPGTSRYF. CDR3 DNA: TGTGCCAGCAGCTCACCCGGGACCTCTCGGTACTTC.

The chain uses TRBV4-1 and TRBJ2-7; the D gene is possibly TRBD2 (7 bases). The germline V gene encodes CDR1 MGHRA and CDR2 YSYEKL. The CDR3 covers 15 residues. The V gene lost 2 bases and the J gene lost 2 bases, with 13 bases spanning the gap. CDR3 region: CASSQPTGTTYEQYF. CDR3 sequence (DNA): TGCGCCAGCAGCCAACCCACAGGGACTACCTACGAGCAGTACTTC.

J is TRBJ1-5 and V is TRBV28; the D is unclear. Germline lookup yields CDR1 MDHEN and CDR2 SYDVKM. V dropped 6 bases and J dropped 7 bases, with 13 bases sitting between them. The CDR3 is 13 residues long. The CDR3 nucleotides are TGTGCCAGCAGCTCTCCACACGTACAGCCCCAGCATTTT. This sequence encodes CASSSPHVQPQHF.

The chain employs TRBV19 and TRBJ2-7; D remains ambiguous. The CDR3 runs 15 residues. Germline values: CDR1 LNHDA, CDR2 SQIVND (reference sequence). The V end lost 2 bases, the J end lost 3 bases, and 14 bases lay between the germline ends. In nucleotides, the CDR3 is TGTGCCAGTAGTATAAAGGGCGGCGGAGTCTACGAGCAGTACTTC. It is translated as CASSIKGGGVYEQYF.

This clone was observed a single time. The chain joins TRBV7-2 to TRBJ2-5, with a possible D match to TRBD2 (7 bases). The V end was cut by 3 bases, the J end by 2 bases, with 22 bases between. Germline V gives CDR1 SGHTA, CDR2 FQGNSA. This CDR3 is built from 18 residues. CDR3 in amino acids: CASSFSSVFGRGQETQYF. CDR3 bases: TGTGCCAGCAGCTTTTCGTCGGTCTTTGGGAGGGGGCAAGAGACCCAGTACTTC.

This sequence joins TRBV6-5 and TRBJ2-7, with unresolved D. The CDR3 extends over 12 amino acids. V lost 7 bases, J lost 4 bases, and 11 bases lay in between. The germline CDR1 and CDR2 sequences are MNHEY and SVGAGI. In DNA form, the CDR3 reads TGTGCCAGCAAGAACGAGGCGTACGAGCAGTACTTC. Translating it yields CASKNEAYEQYF.

This clone was detected a few times. The chain is built from TRBV19 and TRBJ1-1, with a weak D call TRBD1 (6 bases). The ends were cut back, 5 bases at V and 6 bases at J, with 10 bases in the middle. The CDR3 extends over 12 amino acids. CDR1 is LNHDA and CDR2 is SQIVND in the germline V gene (reference sequence). CDR3 coding DNA: TGTGCCAGTAGTCCAACAGGGCCTGAAGCTTTCTTT. Translated: CASSPTGPEAFF.

This sequence joins TRBV28 and TRBJ1-3; D unclear. The germline V gene encodes CDR1 MDHEN and CDR2 SYDVKM. CDR3 length: 15 residues. Deletions cut 3 bases from V and 6 bases from J, with 15 bases between. This CDR3 reads CASSFLIRGANTIYF. Written as DNA, the CDR3 is TGTGCCAGCAGTTTTTTGATCCGGGGTGCAAACACCATATATTTT.

This chain connects TRBV2 to TRBJ2-6; 10 positions match TRBD1. The germline V gene has CDR1 SNHLY and CDR2 FYNNEI. The trim removed 5 bases at V and 2 bases at J, leaving 6 bases unmatched. This CDR3 comprises 17 residues. This CDR3 is CASSPGQGLTGANVLTF. CDR3 DNA sequence: TGTGCCAGCAGTCCGGGACAGGGGCTTACTGGGGCCAACGTCCTGACTTTC.

The chain is built from TRBV2 and TRBJ1-2; weak D call: TRBD1 (5 bases). In germline, CDR1 is SNHLY, CDR2 FYNNEI. The V gene lost 3 bases and the J gene lost 5 bases, with 13 bases spanning the gap. CDR3 length: 14 residues. CDR3 amino acids: CASSDSGAPYGYTF. CDR3 nucleotides: TGTGCCAGCAGTGATAGTGGGGCACCTTATGGCTACACCTTC. Drawing the rest from reference TRBV2 and TRBJ1-2, the complete variable domain is EPEVTQTPSHQVTQMGQEVILRCVPISNHLYFYWYRQILGQKVEFLVSFYNNEISEKSEIFDDQFSVERPDGSNFTLKIRSTKLEDSAMYFCASSDSGAPYGYTFGSGTRLTVV.

This chain links TRBV29-1 with TRBJ2-1; D uncertain. CDR3 size: 12 residues. V lost 3 bases and J 4 bases, leaving 7 bases between the germline ends. The germline CDR1 and CDR2 sequences are SQVTM and ANQGSEA. The DNA for the CDR3 is TGCAGCGTTGATCCCCAATACAATGAGCAGTTCTTC. Its translation: CSVDPQYNEQFF.